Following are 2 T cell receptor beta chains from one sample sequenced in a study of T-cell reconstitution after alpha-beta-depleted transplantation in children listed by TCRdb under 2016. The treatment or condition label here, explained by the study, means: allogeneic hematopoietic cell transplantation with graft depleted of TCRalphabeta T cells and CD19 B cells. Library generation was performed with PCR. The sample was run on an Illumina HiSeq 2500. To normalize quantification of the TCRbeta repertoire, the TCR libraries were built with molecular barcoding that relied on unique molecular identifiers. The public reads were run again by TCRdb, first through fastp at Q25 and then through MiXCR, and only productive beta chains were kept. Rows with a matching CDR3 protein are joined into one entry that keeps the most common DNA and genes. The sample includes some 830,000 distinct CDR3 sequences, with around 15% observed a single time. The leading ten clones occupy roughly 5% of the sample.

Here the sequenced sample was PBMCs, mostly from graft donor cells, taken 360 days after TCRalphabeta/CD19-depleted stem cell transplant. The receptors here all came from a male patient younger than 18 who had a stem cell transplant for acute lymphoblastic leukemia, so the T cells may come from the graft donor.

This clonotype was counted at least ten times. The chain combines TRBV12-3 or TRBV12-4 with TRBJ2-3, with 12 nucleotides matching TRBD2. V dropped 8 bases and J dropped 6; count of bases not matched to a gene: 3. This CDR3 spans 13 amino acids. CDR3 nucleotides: TGTGCCAGCTCGGGACTAGCGGGCGATACGCAGTATTTT. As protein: CASSGLAGDTQYF.

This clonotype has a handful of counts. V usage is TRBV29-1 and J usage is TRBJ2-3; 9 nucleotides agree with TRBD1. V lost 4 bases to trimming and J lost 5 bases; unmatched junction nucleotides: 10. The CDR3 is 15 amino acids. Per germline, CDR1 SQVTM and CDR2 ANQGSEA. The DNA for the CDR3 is TGCAGCGTTGGTTGGGACAGGGAGGTGGTAGATACGCAGTATTTT. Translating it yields CSVGWDREVVDTQYF.